A selection of T cell receptor beta chains follows, all from one sample in a study of blood T cells in healthy people across ages. TCRdb processed the 5' RACE reads anew with MiXCR; each CDR3 protein has one entry. The table lists about a million distinct CDR3 sequences, around 48% of them singletons. Material for sequencing was blood. The source is a man aged 25 to 40 in good health. Each CDR3 is given with its conserved first and last residue. A D gene is named only where the DNA matches it firmly. Some rows mark clone size as missing; the rest say once, few, many or name a class of expanded clone.

j_call v_call clone_size d_call cdr3_aa cdr3_nt
TRBJ1-3 TRBV7-2 NA NA CASSSGVGGNTIYF TGTGCCAGCAGTTCAGGTGTCGGGGGAAACACCATATATTTT
TRBJ2-7 TRBV7-2 NA NA CASSRPLTFGGYEQYF TGTGCCAGCAGCCGACCCCTGACATTCGGTGGCTACGAGCAGTACTTC
TRBJ2-5 TRBV7-2 NA NA CASSLDGGAGTQYF TGTGCCAGCAGCTTAGACGGCGGGGCCGGGACCCAGTACTTC
TRBJ2-3 TRBV11-1 NA TRBD2 CAGVRGAGKPTDTQYF TGTGCCGGTGTTCGGGGAGCGGGGAAACCCACAGATACGCAGTATTTT
TRBJ2-5 TRBV15 few TRBD2 CATSRAFGLAGETQYF TGTGCCACCAGCAGAGCCTTCGGACTAGCGGGAGAGACCCAGTACTTC
TRBJ2-3 TRBV7-3 NA NA CASSPKGYTDTQYF TGTGCCAGCAGCCCGAAGGGGTACACAGATACGCAGTATTTT
TRBJ2-3 TRBV28 NA NA CAISLPGADTQYF TGTGCCATCAGTTTACCCGGGGCGGATACGCAGTATTTT
TRBJ2-1 TRBV29-1 few NA CTGISYNEQFF TGCACCGGGATCTCCTACAATGAGCAGTTCTTC
TRBJ1-6 TRBV5-6 NA NA CASSPYWGRTNSPLHF TGTGCCAGCAGCCCCTACTGGGGCCGAACAAATTCACCCCTCCACTTT
TRBJ2-1 TRBV27 few NA CASRPGWDNEQFF TGTGCCAGCCGCCCGGGCTGGGACAATGAGCAGTTCTTC